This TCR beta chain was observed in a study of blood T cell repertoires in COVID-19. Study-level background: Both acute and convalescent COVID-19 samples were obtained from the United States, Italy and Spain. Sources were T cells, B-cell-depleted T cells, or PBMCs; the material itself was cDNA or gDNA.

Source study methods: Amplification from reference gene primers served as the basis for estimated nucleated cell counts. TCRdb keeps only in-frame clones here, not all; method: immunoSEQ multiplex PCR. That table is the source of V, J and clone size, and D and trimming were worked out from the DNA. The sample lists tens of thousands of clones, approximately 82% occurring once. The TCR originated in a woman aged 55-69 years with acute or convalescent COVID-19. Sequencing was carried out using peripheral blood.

CDR3 bases: TGTGCTAGTGGTCCTCCCGGGACTAGCGGATTCTACGAGCAGTACTTC. This codes for CASGPPGTSGFYEQYF. The chain employs TRBV12-5 and TRBJ2-7; 11 bases are a match to TRBD2. This CDR3 region has 16 residues. The germline gives CDR1 LGHNT, CDR2 FRNRAP. The V segment lost 5 bases and the J segment 3 bases; nucleotides outside the gene matches: 9.